These 22 T cell receptor beta chains came from one sample sequenced in a study of OX40 agonist ivuxolimab in advanced cancers. Profiled with immunoSEQ multiplex PCR; TCRdb holds only in-frame clones, not every one. The sample records about 61,000 clones, about four fifths being singletons. The specimen was CD4+ or CD8+ T cells sorted from blood, collected in a trial of the OX40 agonist ivuxolimab. Every receptor here comes from an adult with an advanced solid tumor such as melanoma, head and neck, liver or kidney cancer.

The chain couples TRBV5-1 to TRBJ2-5; possible D gene TRBD1, 6 bases. Germline CDR1 is SGHRS and CDR2 is YFSETQ. V lost 5 bases, J lost 3 bases, and 20 bases lay in between. The CDR3 runs 16 residues. The CDR3 protein is CASRRFTGTGKETQYF. CDR3 coding DNA: TGCGCCAGCAGGAGGTTTACGGGCACAGGGAAAGAGACCCAGTACTTC.

J is TRBJ2-1 and V is TRBV19; TRBD2 matches 15 bases. Per the germline V gene, CDR1 is LNHDA and CDR2 is SQIVND (reference sequence). This CDR3 has 18 amino acids. V trimming: 5 bases; J trimming: 7 bases; junction bases outside the gene matches: 12. For the CDR3, the DNA is TGTGCCAGTAGTTCCGAGATGGGACTAGCGGGAGGTCTGAATGAGCAGTTCTTC. It codes for CASSSEMGLAGGLNEQFF.

The chain joins TRBV6-6 to TRBJ2-1; TRBD1 aligns across 8 bases. The germline V gene encodes CDR1 MNHNY and CDR2 SVGAGI (reference sequence). This CDR3 region has 12 residues. Germline trimming cut 6 bases from V and 8 bases from J; bases unmatched to any gene: 3. CDR3 in DNA: TGTGCCAGCAGGGACAGGGACTATGAGCAGTTCTTC. It is translated as CASRDRDYEQFF.

The gene calls are TRBV6-1 and TRBJ2-2; D gene unclear. The V gene's germline CDR1 is MNHNS and CDR2 SASEGT. This CDR3 contains 16 residues. The V gene lost 2 bases and the J gene lost 0 bases, with 10 bases spanning the gap. The CDR3 nucleotides are TGTGCCAGCAGTGAACGTAGGGTCTCGAACACCGGGGAGCTGTTTTTT. It is translated as CASSERRVSNTGELFF.

This rearrangement joins TRBV9 to TRBJ1-1; no clear D. Germline V gene lookup returns CDR1 SGDLS and CDR2 YYNGEE. The V and J ends lost 0 bases and 8 bases respectively, with 11 bases between them. The CDR3 consists of 13 residues. CDR3 region: CASSVGTGGEAFF. The CDR3 region has the DNA TGTGCCAGCAGCGTAGGGACGGGCGGGGAAGCTTTCTTT. Filled out from reference TRBV9 and TRBJ1-1, the complete variable domain reads DSGVTQTPKHLITATGQRVTLRCSPRSGDLSVYWYQQSLDQGLQFLIQYYNGEERAKGNILERFSAQQFPDLHSELNLSSLELGDSALYFCASSVGTGGEAFFGQGTRLTVV.

This clone was seen a few times. V is TRBV9 and J is TRBJ1-4, with a tentative D call TRBD1 (6 bases). Germline V gene lookup returns CDR1 SGDLS and CDR2 YYNGEE. V lost 3 bases, J lost 2 bases, and 20 bases lay in between. The CDR3 length is 18 residues. This chain's CDR3 is CASSGDRGRGVTNEKLFF. The CDR3 DNA reads as TGTGCCAGCAGCGGGGATCGGGGCAGGGGTGTCACTAATGAAAAACTGTTTTTT.

The chain couples TRBV11-2 to TRBJ2-2; 7 bases are a match to TRBD2. J gave up 8 bases and V 5 bases, and 11 bases lay outside the gene matches. The CDR3 covers 15 residues. Germline V gene sequence: CDR1 SGHAT, CDR2 FQNNGV. The CDR3 loop reads CASSRLRLALGELFF. DNA for the CDR3: TGTGCCAGCAGCCGCCTCAGACTAGCTCTAGGGGAGCTGTTTTTT. Full variable domain (remainder filled in from reference TRBV11-2 and TRBJ2-2): EAGVAQSPRYKIIEKRQSVAFWCNPISGHATLYWYQQILGQGPKLLIQFQNNGVVDDSQLPKDRFSAERLKGVDSTLKIQPAKLEDSAVYLCASSRLRLALGELFFGEGSRLTVL.

The V gene is TRBV5-1, the J gene TRBJ2-7; weak D call: TRBD2 (6 bases). CDR1 is SGHRS and CDR2 is YFSETQ in the germline V gene. This CDR3 spans 16 amino acids. V was cut by 0 bases and J by 2 bases, with 15 bases left in between. The CDR3 protein is CASSLGSGGGTYEQYF. The CDR3 DNA follows: TGCGCCAGCAGCTTGGGTTCCGGTGGGGGGACCTACGAGCAGTACTTC.

The chain couples TRBV5-1 to TRBJ2-1, with D unresolved. The CDR3 loop spans 15 amino acids. From germline, CDR1 is SGHRS and CDR2 YFSETQ. V gave up 4 bases and J gave up 1 base, with 12 bases separating them. CDR3 protein: CASSKHEESYNEQFF. CDR3 bases: TGCGCCAGCAGCAAACATGAGGAATCCTACAATGAGCAGTTCTTC.

This clone was observed a single time. In DNA form, the CDR3 reads TGTGCCAGCAGCCAAGAGGCGGGAGGTACAGATACGCAGTATTTT. It yields the protein CASSQEAGGTDTQYF. The chain links TRBV4-2 to TRBJ2-3, with 8 bases identical to TRBD2. The CDR3 extends over 15 amino acids. Germline V gives CDR1 LGHNA, CDR2 YNFKEQ. V lost 0 bases to trimming and J lost 3 bases; unmatched junction nucleotides: 2.

This chain joins TRBV6-5 and TRBJ2-3; D possibly corresponds to TRBD1 (6 bases). CDR1 and CDR2 from the germline V gene are MNHEY and SVGAGI. This CDR3 region has 15 residues. The ends were cut back, 6 bases at V and 2 bases at J, with 15 bases in the middle. In nucleotides, the CDR3 is TGTGCCAGCAGACCGACCCGGGACAACACAGATACGCAGTATTTT. Translated: CASRPTRDNTDTQYF.

The chain uses TRBV4-2 and TRBJ2-7, with 14 bases that match TRBD2. CDR1 and CDR2 (germline): LGHNA, YNFKEQ. Unmatched junction bases numbered 14, after V lost 1 base and J lost 6 bases. CDR3 length: 19 residues. CDR3 residues: CASSQVPGTSGSARGEQYF. DNA for the CDR3: TGTGCCAGCAGCCAAGTTCCCGGGACTAGCGGGAGCGCGCGGGGCGAGCAGTACTTC.

This clone was observed a single time. The rearrangement joins TRBV4-2 to TRBJ2-1, with TRBD2 identical over 14 bases. In germline, CDR1 is LGHNA, CDR2 YNFKEQ. With V trimmed by 3 bases and J by 10 bases, 8 bases remained unmatched. The CDR3 contains 16 residues. The CDR3 loop reads CASSQRLAGGPREQFF. CDR3 bases: TGTGCCAGCAGCCAGCGACTAGCGGGAGGGCCCCGGGAGCAGTTCTTC.

The chain uses TRBV30 and TRBJ2-2; D unresolved. Looked up from germline, CDR1 is GTSNPN and CDR2 is SVGIG (reference sequence). With 5 bases removed from V and 5 bases from J, the gap between germline ends came to 6 bases. The CDR3 length is 11 residues. As DNA, the CDR3 is TGTGCCTGGGGGTCGACCGGGGAGCTGTTTTTT. Its translation is CAWGSTGELFF.

J is TRBJ1-2 and V is TRBV11-2, with D perhaps matching TRBD1 (5 bases). Germline assignment: CDR1 SGHAT and CDR2 FQNNGV. Trimming removed 2 bases from V and 2 bases from J, with 6 bases in between. The CDR3 covers 13 residues. CDR3 DNA: TGTGCCAGCAGCTTAAGGGGAAACTATGGCTACACCTTC. It translates to CASSLRGNYGYTF.

The rearrangement uses TRBV18 and TRBJ2-5, with a tentative D call TRBD2 (6 bases). V lost 4 bases to trimming and J lost 4 bases, with 10 bases between them. Germline CDR1 KGHSH, CDR2 LQKENI. The CDR3 has 13 amino acids. CDR3: CASSRAEGETQYF. Here the CDR3 DNA reads TGTGCCAGCTCACGGGCGGAGGGAGAGACCCAGTACTTC.

DNA of the CDR3: TGCGCCAGCAGCTCGGACGGTTACAATGAGCAGTTCTTC. This codes for CASSSDGYNEQFF. The rearrangement joins TRBV5-1 to TRBJ2-1; D gene unclear. Trimming removed 3 bases from V and 4 bases from J, with 8 bases in between. The CDR3 loop spans 13 amino acids. Germline CDR1 and CDR2: SGHRS and YFSETQ.

The chain has TRBV19 and TRBJ1-4; TRBD1 is a possible D gene (6 bases). CDR1 is LNHDA, CDR2 SQIVND, per germline (reference sequence). The CDR3 totals 14 residues. V was clipped by 4 bases and J by 7 bases, with 13 bases between them. The CDR3 sequence is CASSRNRVTEKLFF. The DNA for the CDR3 is TGTGCCAGTAGTAGAAACAGGGTAACTGAAAAACTGTTTTTT.

This clone was recorded a few times. V is TRBV7-2 and J is TRBJ2-3; 8 nucleotides align to TRBD2. The CDR3 covers 16 residues. The V and J ends lost 3 bases and 1 base, in that order; junction bases with no gene match: 6. Germline assignment: CDR1 SGHTA and CDR2 FQGNSA. Written as DNA, the CDR3 is TGTGCCAGCAGCTTTAGCGGGAACGGAGGCACAGATACGCAGTATTTT. Its translation is CASSFSGNGGTDTQYF.

V and J are TRBV4-2 and TRBJ1-2, with a possible D match to TRBD1 (6 bases). From germline, CDR1 is LGHNA and CDR2 YNFKEQ. CDR3 length equals 15 residues. V dropped 0 bases and J dropped 4 bases, with 12 bases sitting between them. The CDR3 DNA follows: TGTGCCAGCAGCCAAGAGACAGGCGCCTTCTATGGCTACACCTTC. Protein sequence: CASSQETGAFYGYTF.

The chain recombines TRBV6-5 with TRBJ1-1; D remains unclear. Germline CDR1 is MNHEY and CDR2 is SVGAGI. The V end was cut by 2 bases, the J end by 3 bases, with 10 bases between. The CDR3 has 14 residues. The CDR3 nucleotides are TGTGCCAGCAGTTACCTGGGCCGGGACACTGAAGCTTTCTTT. Its protein product is CASSYLGRDTEAFF.

This clone was counted ten times or more. This rearrangement joins TRBV30 to TRBJ1-1; D gene ambiguous. Germline V gene lookup returns CDR1 GTSNPN and CDR2 SVGIG (reference sequence). V lost 0 bases and J 7 bases, leaving 6 bases between the germline ends. This CDR3 contains 11 residues. The chain's CDR3 is CAWSVTIEAFF. CDR3 nucleotide sequence: TGTGCCTGGAGTGTAACGATTGAAGCTTTCTTT.